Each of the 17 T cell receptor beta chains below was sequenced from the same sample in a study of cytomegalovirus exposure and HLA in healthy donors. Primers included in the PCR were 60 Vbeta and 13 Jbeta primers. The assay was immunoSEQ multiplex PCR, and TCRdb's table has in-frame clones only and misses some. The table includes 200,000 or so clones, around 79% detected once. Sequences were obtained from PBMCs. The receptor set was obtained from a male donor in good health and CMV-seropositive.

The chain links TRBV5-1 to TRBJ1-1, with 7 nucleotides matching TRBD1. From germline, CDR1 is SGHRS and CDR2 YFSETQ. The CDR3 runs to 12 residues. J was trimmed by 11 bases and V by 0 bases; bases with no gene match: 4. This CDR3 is CASSLAGTDAFF. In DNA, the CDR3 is TGCGCCAGCAGCTTGGCCGGGACAGACGCTTTCTTT.

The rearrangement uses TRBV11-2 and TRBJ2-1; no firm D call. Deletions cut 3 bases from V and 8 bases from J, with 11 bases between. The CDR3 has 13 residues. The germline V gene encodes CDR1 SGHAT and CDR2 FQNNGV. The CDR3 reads CASSFGDRHEQFF. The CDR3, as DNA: TGTGCCAGCAGCTTTGGAGACCGCCATGAGCAGTTCTTC.

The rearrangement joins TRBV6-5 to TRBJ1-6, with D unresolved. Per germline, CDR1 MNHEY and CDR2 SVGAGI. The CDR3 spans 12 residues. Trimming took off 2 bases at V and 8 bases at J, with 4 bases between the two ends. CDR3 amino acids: CASSYADSPLHF. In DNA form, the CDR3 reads TGTGCCAGCAGTTACGCGGATTCACCCCTCCACTTT.

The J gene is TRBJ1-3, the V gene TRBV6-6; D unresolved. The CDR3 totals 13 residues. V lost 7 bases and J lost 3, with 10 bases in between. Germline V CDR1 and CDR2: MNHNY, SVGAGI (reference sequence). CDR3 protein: CASTSPGGNTIYF. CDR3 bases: TGTGCCAGCACCTCACCCGGTGGAAACACCATATATTTT.

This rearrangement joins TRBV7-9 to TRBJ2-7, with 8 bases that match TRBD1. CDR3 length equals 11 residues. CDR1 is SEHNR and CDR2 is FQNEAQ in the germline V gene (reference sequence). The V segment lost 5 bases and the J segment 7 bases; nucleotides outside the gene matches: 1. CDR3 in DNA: TGTGCCAGCAGCCGACAGGGGGAGCAGTACTTC. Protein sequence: CASSRQGEQYF.

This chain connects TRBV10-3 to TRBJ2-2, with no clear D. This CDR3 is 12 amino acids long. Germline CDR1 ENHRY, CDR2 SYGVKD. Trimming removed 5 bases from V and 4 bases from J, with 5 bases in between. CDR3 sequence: CAISPPTGELFF. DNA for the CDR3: TGTGCCATCAGTCCTCCCACCGGGGAGCTGTTTTTT.

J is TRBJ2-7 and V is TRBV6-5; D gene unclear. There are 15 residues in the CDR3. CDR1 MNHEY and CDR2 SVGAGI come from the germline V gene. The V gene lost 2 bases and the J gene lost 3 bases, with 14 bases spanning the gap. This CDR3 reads CASSYERRIIYEQYF. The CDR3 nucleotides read TGTGCCAGCAGTTACGAGCGTAGGATTATCTACGAGCAGTACTTC.

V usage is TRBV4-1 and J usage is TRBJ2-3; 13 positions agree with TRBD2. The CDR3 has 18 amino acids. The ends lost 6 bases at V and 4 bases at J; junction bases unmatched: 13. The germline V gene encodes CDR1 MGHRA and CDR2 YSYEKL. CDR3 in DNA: TGCGCCAGCAGAGGACTTACTAGCGGGGGGGCCGGGCCAGATACGCAGTATTTT. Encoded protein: CASRGLTSGGAGPDTQYF.

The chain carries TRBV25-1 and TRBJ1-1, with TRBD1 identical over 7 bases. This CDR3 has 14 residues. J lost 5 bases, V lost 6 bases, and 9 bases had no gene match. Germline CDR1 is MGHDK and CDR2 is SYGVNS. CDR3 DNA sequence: TGTGCCAGCAGAGGGGGCTTATTCAGTACTGAAGCTTTCTTT. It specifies CASRGGLFSTEAFF. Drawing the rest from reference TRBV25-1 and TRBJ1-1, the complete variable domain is EADIYQTPRYLVIGTGKKITLECSQTMGHDKMYWYQQDPGMELHLIHYSYGVNSTEKGDLSSESTVSRIRTEHFPLTLESARPSHTSQYLCASRGGLFSTEAFFGQGTRLTVV.

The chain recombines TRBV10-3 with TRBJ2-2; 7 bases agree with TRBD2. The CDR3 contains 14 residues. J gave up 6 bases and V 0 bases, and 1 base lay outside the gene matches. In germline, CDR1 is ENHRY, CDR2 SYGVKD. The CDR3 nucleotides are TGTGCCATCAGTGAGTCAAGCGGGGCCGGGGAGCTGTTTTTT. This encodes CAISESSGAGELFF.

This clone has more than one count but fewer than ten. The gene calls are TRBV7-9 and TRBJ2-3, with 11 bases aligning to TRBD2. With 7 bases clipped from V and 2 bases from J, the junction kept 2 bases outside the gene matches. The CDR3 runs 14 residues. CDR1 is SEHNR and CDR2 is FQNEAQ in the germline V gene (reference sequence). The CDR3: CASNSGGATDTQYF. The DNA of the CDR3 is TGTGCCAGCAATAGCGGGGGGGCCACAGATACGCAGTATTTT.

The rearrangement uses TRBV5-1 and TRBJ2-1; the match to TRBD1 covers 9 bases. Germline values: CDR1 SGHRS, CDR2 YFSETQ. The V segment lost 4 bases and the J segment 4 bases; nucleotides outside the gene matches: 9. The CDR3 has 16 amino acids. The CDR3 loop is CASSNPGQGVYNEQFF. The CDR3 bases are TGCGCCAGCAGCAACCCGGGACAGGGAGTATACAATGAGCAGTTCTTC.

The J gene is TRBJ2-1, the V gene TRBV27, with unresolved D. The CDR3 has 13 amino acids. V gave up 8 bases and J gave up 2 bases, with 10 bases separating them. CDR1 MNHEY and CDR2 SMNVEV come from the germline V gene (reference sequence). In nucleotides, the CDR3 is TGTGCCAGCCGGTCGGGTGCCTACAATGAGCAGTTCTTC. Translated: CASRSGAYNEQFF.

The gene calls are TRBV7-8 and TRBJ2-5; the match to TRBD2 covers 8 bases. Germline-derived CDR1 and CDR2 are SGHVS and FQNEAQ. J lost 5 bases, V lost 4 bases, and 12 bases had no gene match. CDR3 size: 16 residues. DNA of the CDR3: TGTGCCAGCAGCTCAACACCAGCGGGGGAGGGGGAGACCCAGTACTTC. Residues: CASSSTPAGEGETQYF.

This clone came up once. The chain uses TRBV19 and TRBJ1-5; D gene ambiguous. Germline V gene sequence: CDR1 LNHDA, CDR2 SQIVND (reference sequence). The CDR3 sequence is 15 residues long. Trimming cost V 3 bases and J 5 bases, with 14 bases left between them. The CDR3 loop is CASSIKGDSYQPQHF. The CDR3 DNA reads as TGTGCCAGTAGTATTAAAGGAGACTCCTATCAGCCCCAGCATTTT.

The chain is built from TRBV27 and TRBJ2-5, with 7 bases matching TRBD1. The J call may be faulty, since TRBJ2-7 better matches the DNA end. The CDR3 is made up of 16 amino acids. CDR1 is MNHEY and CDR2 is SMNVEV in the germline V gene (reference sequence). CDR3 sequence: CASRETGEYSSYEQYF. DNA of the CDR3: TGTGCCAGCAGAGAAACAGGGGAATATTCCTCCTACGAGCAGTACTTC.

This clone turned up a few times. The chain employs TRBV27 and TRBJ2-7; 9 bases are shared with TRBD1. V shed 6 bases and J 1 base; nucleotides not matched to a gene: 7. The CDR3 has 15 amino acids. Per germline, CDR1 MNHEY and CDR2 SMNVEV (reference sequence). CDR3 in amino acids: CASSFTGTGSYEQYF. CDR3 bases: TGTGCCAGCAGCTTTACCGGGACAGGGTCCTACGAGCAGTACTTC.